These 29 T cell receptor beta chains originate from one sample sequenced in a study of blood T cell repertoires in COVID-19. Assay: immunoSEQ multiplex PCR; the TCRdb copy retains only in-frame clones and omits some. Among fewer than 300,000 clones, 88% were seen once, and the ten largest hold just under 1%. Source material: peripheral blood. The receptors originated from a woman aged 40 to 50 who had recovered from COVID-19.

In this sample, this clone turned up a few times. The gene calls are TRBV4-3 and TRBJ1-2; possible D gene TRBD1, 5 bases. Germline values: CDR1 LGHNA, CDR2 YSLEER. V was clipped by 0 bases and J by 9 bases, with 14 bases between them. This CDR3 comprises 14 residues. The CDR3 nucleotides read TGCGCCAGCAGCCAAGATTTCCGGGGCGGGAGCTACACCTTC. Its protein is CASSQDFRGGSYTF.

This rearrangement joins TRBV6-6 to TRBJ1-3; unclear D gene. The germline V and J ends were trimmed by 7 bases and 0 bases, with 13 bases remaining between them. Germline V gene lookup returns CDR1 MNHNY and CDR2 SVGAGI (reference sequence). The CDR3 has 15 residues. The CDR3 DNA is TGTGCCAGCACCCCACGGGGAGACTCTGGAAACACCATATATTTT. The encoded protein is CASTPRGDSGNTIYF.

V is TRBV7-9 and J is TRBJ2-7; possible D gene TRBD1, 5 bases. The CDR3 contains 16 residues. V dropped 3 bases and J dropped 4 bases, with 19 bases sitting between them. The germline V gene encodes CDR1 SEHNR and CDR2 FQNEAQ (reference sequence). CDR3 sequence reads: CASSLAGPKPGYEQYF. CDR3 coding DNA: TGTGCCAGCAGCTTGGCAGGGCCCAAACCAGGGTACGAGCAGTACTTC.

The chain uses TRBV24-1 and TRBJ1-2; D remains unclear. The CDR3 spans 12 residues. Germline-derived CDR1 and CDR2 are KGHDR and SFDVKD. The ends were cut back, 3 bases at V and 6 bases at J, with 7 bases in the middle. The CDR3 DNA sequence: TGTGCCACCAGTGATGTAGCTCATGGCTACACCTTC. This translates into CATSDVAHGYTF.

The V call is TRBV7-9, the J call TRBJ2-2; 7 positions agree with TRBD1. The V gene end was trimmed by 3 bases and the J gene end by 7 bases; junction bases not matched to a gene: 8. From germline, CDR1 is SEHNR and CDR2 FQNEAQ (reference sequence). The CDR3 spans 15 residues. DNA for the CDR3: TGTGCCAGCAGCTTCCCCAGACAGGGTGGCGGGGAGCTGTTTTTT. As protein: CASSFPRQGGGELFF.

This clone was detected only once. The gene calls are TRBV2 and TRBJ2-3, with D tentatively TRBD2 (7 bases). The CDR3 is 16 amino acids. CDR1 and CDR2 (germline): SNHLY, FYNNEI. The germline V and J ends were trimmed by 8 bases and 0 bases, with 18 bases remaining between them. The CDR3 nucleotides are TGTGCCAGCGACCCCCGGGGGGCGACTAGCACAGATACGCAGTATTTT. Encoded protein: CASDPRGATSTDTQYF.

This chain uses TRBV19 with TRBJ1-2, with a tentative D call TRBD1 (6 bases). The CDR3 loop spans 13 amino acids. The germline gives CDR1 LNHDA, CDR2 SQIVND (reference sequence). Trimming cost V 5 bases and J 1 base, with 8 bases left between them. The CDR3 DNA reads TGTGCCAGTAGTTCCAGGGGTAACTATGGCTACACCTTC. This codes for CASSSRGNYGYTF.

The V call is TRBV7-3, the J call TRBJ2-2, with 10 bases fitting TRBD1. This CDR3 has 16 amino acids. The V gene's germline CDR1 is SGHTA and CDR2 FQGTGA. V gave up 1 base and J gave up 8 bases; unmatched junction bases: 7. This CDR3 reads CASSLSGTGVQGELFF. CDR3 bases: TGTGCCAGCAGCTTAAGCGGGACAGGGGTACAGGGGGAGCTGTTTTTT.

J is TRBJ1-1 and V is TRBV30; tentatively, D is TRBD1 (6 bases). This CDR3 contains 13 residues. V gave up 4 bases and J gave up 1 base, with 10 bases separating them. The V gene's germline CDR1 is GTSNPN and CDR2 SVGIG (reference sequence). For the CDR3, the DNA is TGTGCCTGGAAGGGACACAAGAACACTGAAGCTTTCTTT. The encoded protein is CAWKGHKNTEAFF.

This clone appeared once. The chain links TRBV6-2 or TRBV6-3 to TRBJ2-1; 9 bases match TRBD2. Unmatched junction bases numbered 4, after V lost 2 bases and J lost 5 bases. The CDR3 totals 15 residues. Germline CDR1 reads MNHEY; CDR2 reads SVGEGT. CDR3 amino acids: CASSYGTSSHNEQFF. Here the CDR3 DNA reads TGTGCCAGCAGTTACGGGACTAGCAGCCACAATGAGCAGTTCTTC.

This chain joins TRBV7-9 and TRBJ2-3; TRBD1 might be the D (7 bases). CDR1 SEHNR and CDR2 FQNEAQ come from the germline V gene (reference sequence). Trimming pared 2 bases from V and 4 bases from J, leaving 13 bases between. The CDR3 runs 15 residues. As DNA, the CDR3 is TGTGCCAGCAGCTTACCGGCCAGGGGGGCAGATACGCAGTATTTT. Its translation: CASSLPARGADTQYF.

The chain has TRBV5-1 and TRBJ1-1; a possible D gene is TRBD1 (5 bases). CDR1 is SGHRS and CDR2 is YFSETQ in the germline V gene. This CDR3 region has 13 residues. The V and J ends lost 4 bases and 1 base respectively, with 8 bases between them. CDR3 in amino acids: CASSPGGNTEAFF. The CDR3 DNA sequence: TGCGCCAGCAGCCCCGGGGGGAACACTGAAGCTTTCTTT.

V usage is TRBV7-9 and J usage is TRBJ1-2; the match to TRBD1 covers 7 bases. Germline values: CDR1 SEHNR, CDR2 FQNEAQ (reference sequence). The V segment lost 5 bases and the J segment 5 bases; nucleotides outside the gene matches: 5. This CDR3 contains 13 residues. CDR3 sequence: CASSARDRYGYTF. The CDR3 bases are TGTGCCAGCAGCGCCCGGGACAGATATGGCTACACCTTC.

J is TRBJ1-2 and V is TRBV6-6; 8 positions agree with TRBD1. V lost 6 bases, J lost 0 bases, and 6 bases stayed unmatched. The CDR3 is 15 residues long. Germline V gives CDR1 MNHNY, CDR2 SVGAGI (reference sequence). CDR3 coding DNA: TGTGCCAGCAGCCGAGACAGGGGAGCTAACTATGGCTACACCTTC. Translated: CASSRDRGANYGYTF.

This chain links TRBV6-6 with TRBJ2-1; D is perhaps TRBD2 (6 bases). The germline V and J ends were trimmed by 2 bases and 8 bases, with 19 bases remaining between them. The CDR3 is made up of 16 amino acids. Looked up from germline, CDR1 is MNHNY and CDR2 is SVGAGI (reference sequence). CDR3 sequence: CASSYPRDSWQDEQFF. CDR3 DNA: TGTGCCAGCAGTTACCCCCGGGACTCCTGGCAGGATGAGCAGTTCTTC.

This chain joins TRBV29-1 and TRBJ1-3, with D unclear. CDR1 is SQVTM, CDR2 ANQGSEA, per germline. The CDR3 is made up of 11 amino acids. V was trimmed by 6 bases and J by 8 bases, leaving 11 bases between them. CDR3 in DNA: TGCAGCGTAGGGCCCGGGGACACCATATATTTT. Translating it yields CSVGPGDTIYF. Based on the CDR3 plus reference TRBV29-1 and TRBJ1-3, the full variable domain is SAVISQKPSRDICQRGTSLTIQCQVDSQVTMMFWYRQQPGQSLTLIATANQGSEATYESGFVIDKFPISRPNLTFSTLTVSNMSPEDSSIYLCSVGPGDTIYFGEGSWLTVV.

J is TRBJ1-2 and V is TRBV12-3 or TRBV12-4; no clear D. This CDR3 contains 11 residues. The V end was cut by 7 bases, the J end by 8 bases, with 11 bases between. CDR3 in amino acids: CASTPPQGYTF. The CDR3 bases are TGTGCCAGCACCCCGCCCCAGGGCTACACCTTC.

This chain connects TRBV4-3 to TRBJ2-1; the D gene is possibly TRBD2 (6 bases). Germline V gives CDR1 LGHNA, CDR2 YSLEER. V dropped 0 bases and J dropped 0 bases, with 9 bases sitting between them. CDR3 length: 16 amino acids. In DNA, the CDR3 is TGCGCCAGCAGCCAAGATGGGGGGAGCTCCTACAATGAGCAGTTCTTC. Translating it yields CASSQDGGSSYNEQFF.

This chain's CDR3 is CASTPLRGTEAFF. The CDR3 DNA is TGTGCCAGCACCCCCCTCCGGGGCACTGAAGCTTTCTTT. V usage is TRBV2 and J usage is TRBJ1-1; D unresolved. Germline V gives CDR1 SNHLY, CDR2 FYNNEI. Trimming left V 7 bases short and J 4 bases short, with 13 bases between. The CDR3 length is 13 residues.

This chain joins TRBV4-1 and TRBJ2-3, with 12 positions matching TRBD2. The CDR3 runs to 16 residues. V was clipped by 3 bases and J by 1 base; unmatched bases: 2. Germline V gives CDR1 MGHRA, CDR2 YSYEKL. The CDR3 spells CASSHASGRGTDTQYF. CDR3 bases: TGCGCCAGCAGCCACGCTAGCGGGAGGGGCACAGATACGCAGTATTTT.

This clone has a handful of counts. V and J are TRBV10-1 and TRBJ1-1; no clear D. The CDR3 is 15 residues long. Trimming shortened V by 6 bases and J by 1 base, and 15 bases separated the two germline ends. The V gene's germline CDR1 is WNHNN and CDR2 SYGVQD (reference sequence). The CDR3 DNA reads as TGCGCCAGCAGGGCCGTGGCCGGAGGGAACACTGAAGCTTTCTTT. Translated: CASRAVAGGNTEAFF.

This rearrangement joins TRBV29-1 to TRBJ2-3; D gene uncertain. CDR3 length: 12 residues. In germline, CDR1 is SQVTM, CDR2 ANQGSEA. V dropped 7 bases and J dropped 4 bases, with 12 bases sitting between them. Written as DNA, the CDR3 is TGCAGCGCTGCGAACGTGGCAGATACGCAGTATTTT. It specifies CSAANVADTQYF.

The chain combines TRBV11-3 with TRBJ2-5; 12 bases match TRBD1. J lost 5 bases, V lost 5 bases, and 6 bases had no gene match. CDR1 and CDR2 from the germline V gene are SGHNT and YENEEA. The CDR3 spans 15 residues. CDR3 in DNA: TGTGCCAGCAGCCCCGGGACAGGGGGCTGGGAGACCCAGTACTTC. Its translation is CASSPGTGGWETQYF.

The chain is built from TRBV29-1 and TRBJ1-1; 8 bases align to TRBD1. The V and J ends lost 7 bases and 1 base, in that order; junction bases with no gene match: 8. CDR1 is SQVTM, CDR2 ANQGSEA, per germline. CDR3 length equals 14 residues. CDR3 amino acids: CSATGGAWNTEAFF. CDR3 nucleotides: TGCAGCGCCACAGGGGGGGCGTGGAACACTGAAGCTTTCTTT.

The J gene is TRBJ2-5, the V gene TRBV6-5; 9 positions match TRBD1. Germline V CDR1 and CDR2: MNHEY, SVGAGI. This CDR3 comprises 13 residues. Losses at the gene ends were 4 bases for V and 7 bases for J; bases not matched to a gene: 4. In DNA form, the CDR3 reads TGTGCCAGCAGTTCACAGGGGGCTGGGACCCAGTACTTC. It translates to CASSSQGAGTQYF.

The J gene is TRBJ2-5, the V gene TRBV18, with TRBD2 identical over 13 bases. Germline trimming cut 2 bases from V and 5 bases from J; bases unmatched to any gene: 5. The CDR3 has 16 amino acids. CDR1 KGHSH and CDR2 LQKENI come from the germline V gene. The CDR3 DNA follows: TGTGCCAGCTCACCAGGACTAGCGGGAGTGCGGGAGACCCAGTACTTC. Its translation is CASSPGLAGVRETQYF.

V gene TRBV5-6 combines with J gene TRBJ2-5; D is ambiguous. With 0 bases removed from V and 3 bases from J, the gap between germline ends came to 9 bases. The germline CDR1 and CDR2 sequences are SGHDT and YYEEEE. The CDR3 sequence is 14 residues long. The CDR3 reads CASSLDSAEETQYF. The CDR3 DNA is TGTGCCAGCAGCTTGGATTCGGCGGAAGAGACCCAGTACTTC.

The CDR3 sequence: CASSIRGGTEAFF. The CDR3 DNA reads TGTGCCAGTAGTATTCGGGGGGGGACTGAAGCTTTCTTT. This chain connects TRBV19 to TRBJ1-1; D might be TRBD1 (5 bases). The CDR3 loop spans 13 amino acids. The V gene lost 3 bases and the J gene lost 5 bases, with 10 bases spanning the gap. Per the germline V gene, CDR1 is LNHDA and CDR2 is SQIVND (reference sequence).

The chain joins TRBV9 to TRBJ1-3; D may be TRBD1 (6 bases). There are 16 residues in the CDR3. Germline CDR1 SGDLS, CDR2 YYNGEE. With 3 bases removed from V and 0 bases from J, the gap between germline ends came to 13 bases. CDR3 in amino acids: CASSARTVPSGNTIYF. The CDR3 nucleotides read TGTGCCAGCAGCGCCCGGACAGTCCCCTCTGGAAACACCATATATTTT.